This is a list of T cell receptor beta chains from one sample in a study of T cell responses to AZD1222 COVID-19 vaccine. This table comes from immunoSEQ multiplex PCR, and its TCRdb copy is limited to in-frame clones, with some not included. The sample records around 53,000 clones, 75% to 90% being singletons. The specimen comprised peripheral blood, sampled on day 0 of MenACWY control vaccination. These receptors all stem from an adult in good health. Both conserved end residues are part of each CDR3. Fields, in order: V gene, clone size, D gene, J gene, CDR3 DNA, CDR3 protein. A D gene is named only where the DNA matches it firmly. Expanded clones are given a class, and other clones once, few, many or no size at all.

TRBV7-9	-	-	TRBJ1-3	TGTGCCAGCAGCTTAAAAGGCCCTGGAAACACCATATATTTT	CASSLKGPGNTIYF
TRBV24-1	-	-	TRBJ2-3	TGTGCCACCAGTGAACCAACAGGGAGCGATACGCAGTATTTT	CATSEPTGSDTQYF
TRBV30	-	-	TRBJ2-7	TGTGCCTGGAGTGGAACGAGGGAAGTCTCCTACGAGCAGTACTTC	CAWSGTREVSYEQYF
TRBV28	-	TRBD1	TRBJ1-5	TGTGCCAGCAGCTACCCGGGACAGGGGTGGGGTCAGCCCCAGCATTTT	CASSYPGQGWGQPQHF
TRBV19	-	-	TRBJ2-2	TGTGCCAGTAGTATGGGAAGGGTGGAGACCGGGGAGCTGTTTTTT	CASSMGRVETGELFF
TRBV12-3/TRBV12-4	once	-	TRBJ2-7	TGTGCCAGCAGTGCCGGGACTCCCTACGAGCAGTACTTC	CASSAGTPYEQYF
TRBV6-5	-	TRBD1	TRBJ1-2	TGTGCCATACAGGGGACTGGGTATGGCTACACCTTC	CAIQGTGYGYTF
TRBV29-1	-	TRBD2	TRBJ2-5	TGCAGCGTTGTGGCGGGAGGAGAGACCCAGTACTTC	CSVVAGGETQYF
TRBV28	-	-	TRBJ2-2	TGTGCCAGCAGTTTATTACAGCGATTCGCGAACACCGGGGAGCTGTTTTTT	CASSLLQRFANTGELFF
TRBV3-1/TRBV3-2	few	-	TRBJ2-1	TGTGCCAGCAGCCCCAATGCTGCGGGCTCCTACAATGAGCAGTTCTTC	CASSPNAAGSYNEQFF
TRBV2	-	TRBD1	TRBJ2-1	TGTGCCAGCAGGGGACAGTACAATGAGCAGTTCTTC	CASRGQYNEQFF
TRBV28	-	-	TRBJ1-1	TGTGCCAGCAGTCCAGGGGCAACTGAAGCTTTCTTT	CASSPGATEAFF
TRBV7-2	-	-	TRBJ1-3	TGTGCCAGCAGCTTAAACAGGGTGGAAAACACCATATATTTT	CASSLNRVENTIYF
TRBV7-2	-	-	TRBJ2-1	TGTGCCAGCAGCATCATGGGGGGTTCCCCCTACAATGAGCAGTTCTTC	CASSIMGGSPYNEQFF
TRBV7-9	-	-	TRBJ1-4	TGTGCCAGCAGCTTAAGTTATCGATGGCAACTGTTTTTT	CASSLSYRWQLFF
TRBV19	-	-	TRBJ1-2	TGTGCCAGTAGTATTACTCAGGGGACCTATGGCTACACCTTC	CASSITQGTYGYTF
TRBV2	-	TRBD2	TRBJ2-1	TGTGCCAGCAGCGCCCTAGCGGAGAGCTACAATGAGCAGTTCTTC	CASSALAESYNEQFF
TRBV6-2/TRBV6-3	-	-	TRBJ1-2	TGTGCCAGCAGTTACGGCGGACAGACACCCTATGGCTACACCTTC	CASSYGGQTPYGYTF
TRBV30	-	TRBD1	TRBJ2-3	TGTGCCTGGAGCGTTACAGGGGGCCCTACAGATACGCAGTATTTT	CAWSVTGGPTDTQYF
TRBV27	-	TRBD1	TRBJ1-5	TGTGCCAGCAGTCCCTGGGACAGCAGCAATCAGCCCCAGCATTTT	CASSPWDSSNQPQHF
TRBV7-2	-	-	TRBJ1-4	TGTGCCAGCAGCTTAACAGTACCGCCTAATGAAAAACTGTTTTTT	CASSLTVPPNEKLFF
TRBV11-2	-	TRBD2	TRBJ2-7	TGTGCCAGCAGCAAAGGCCCTCGGACTAGCGTTTCCTACGAGCAGTACTTC	CASSKGPRTSVSYEQYF
TRBV3-1/TRBV3-2	once	TRBD2	TRBJ2-2	TGTGCCAGCAGCCAACTGCGAGCGGGAGGGAGAAACACCGGGGAGCTGTTTTTT	CASSQLRAGGRNTGELFF
TRBV28	-	TRBD2	TRBJ2-1	TGTGCCAGCGCGTTCCCGGGACTAGCGGGAGGCCCCTACAATGAGCAGTTCTTC	CASAFPGLAGGPYNEQFF
TRBV7-2	-	TRBD2	TRBJ2-5	TGTGCCAGCAGCTGGGGACTAGTTGGGGGAGAGACCCAGTACTTC	CASSWGLVGGETQYF
TRBV6-5	-	TRBD2	TRBJ2-7	TGTGCCAGCAGTTACTACGGGACTAGGGACTACGAGCAGTACTTC	CASSYYGTRDYEQYF
TRBV10-2	-	-	TRBJ1-5	TGCGCCAGCAGTGAGTCGGGCGGGGGGAATCAGCCCCAGCATTTT	CASSESGGGNQPQHF
TRBV5-1	-	TRBD1	TRBJ2-6	TGCGCCAGCAGCTGGGAAGGGACAGGGCGTAGGATTGGGGCCAACGTCCTGACTTTC	CASSWEGTGRRIGANVLTF
TRBV6-6	once	-	TRBJ1-3	TGTGCCAGCAGTATCGACAGAGGTTCTGGAAACACCATATATTTT	CASSIDRGSGNTIYF
TRBV7-9	-	-	TRBJ1-3	TGTGCCAGCAGCCCCAAGGCCCTCTCTGGAAACACCATATATTTT	CASSPKALSGNTIYF
TRBV28	-	-	TRBJ1-5	TGTGCCAGCAGTCCGACATTGACTCAGCCCCAGCATTTT	CASSPTLTQPQHF
TRBV27	-	-	TRBJ1-1	TGTGCCAGCAGTCCCCCCCGGGGGAGGGAGGCTTTCTTT	CASSPPRGREAFF
TRBV7-2	-	TRBD2	TRBJ2-3	TGTGCCAGCAGCTTAGCGCGGCTAGCGGGCACAGATACGCAGTATTTT	CASSLARLAGTDTQYF
TRBV19	-	-	TRBJ1-1	TGTGCCAGTAGTTCGCGGACAGTAAACACTGAAGCTTTCTTT	CASSSRTVNTEAFF
TRBV7-6	-	TRBD1	TRBJ1-1	TGTGCCAGCAGCTTAGAGGGACAGGGGTACACTGAAGCTTTCTTT	CASSLEGQGYTEAFF
TRBV5-4	-	-	TRBJ2-7	TGTGCCAGCAGCCCGCAGACAGCTACCTACGAGCAGTACTTC	CASSPQTATYEQYF
TRBV9	-	TRBD2	TRBJ2-3	TGTGCCAGCAGCAAGGGACTAGCGCTAGATACGCAGTATTTT	CASSKGLALDTQYF
TRBV6-1	-	TRBD1	TRBJ2-6	TGTGCCAGCAGTGCCGTACGGGTACAGGGGGCTTCTGGGGCCAACGTCCTGACTTTC	CASSAVRVQGASGANVLTF
TRBV5-1	-	-	TRBJ1-1	TGCGCCAGCAGCCCCATAGGGGCTGGGAACACTGAAGCTTTCTTT	CASSPIGAGNTEAFF
TRBV11-3	few	TRBD2	TRBJ2-1	TGTGCCAGCAGCTTAGGTCGGACTAGCGGGAGGGGGACGTACAATGAGCAGTTCTTC	CASSLGRTSGRGTYNEQFF
TRBV6-1	-	TRBD1	TRBJ1-3	TGTGCCAGCAGTGGAGCTCCGGGACAGGGGTTTGGAAACACCATATATTTT	CASSGAPGQGFGNTIYF
TRBV7-9	few	TRBD2	TRBJ2-1	TGTGCCAGCAGCCCGACTAGCGCGCGAAACAATGAGCAGTTCTTC	CASSPTSARNNEQFF
TRBV6-6	-	-	TRBJ2-5	TGTGCCAGCAGTTACGAGGACCTCGGGACCCAGTACTTC	CASSYEDLGTQYF
TRBV12-3/TRBV12-4	-	-	TRBJ1-3	TGTGCCAGCAGTACAGGCTCTGGAAACACCATATATTTT	CASSTGSGNTIYF
TRBV6-2/TRBV6-3	-	TRBD2	TRBJ2-3	TGTGCCAGCAGTGACGGGACTACGGGCACAGATACGCAGTATTTT	CASSDGTTGTDTQYF
TRBV7-2	-	TRBD1	TRBJ2-7	TGTGCCAGCGGGACAACAGGGGGCAGGGGCGAGCAGTACTTC	CASGTTGGRGEQYF
TRBV29-1	-	TRBD2	TRBJ2-1	TGCAGCGTCCTTCACGGGCAGGGGAAGGTAGGACTAGCGGGAGGAGTCTACTACAATGAGCAGTTCTTC	CSVLHGQGKVGLAGGVYYNEQFF
TRBV5-4	-	-	TRBJ1-2	TGTGCCAGCAGCTTGGCCTCAGAGTATGGCTACACCTTC	CASSLASEYGYTF